This T cell receptor beta chain stems from a study of cytomegalovirus exposure and HLA in healthy donors (dated by TCRdb to about 2017). Looking at the study overall: In an earlier analysis of about 560 of the donors, approximately 300 Gb of sequence data and 95 million to 130 million unique TCR beta sequences from about 190 million T cells were reported. HLA typing covered class I and class II loci at four-digit resolution. About five DR-DQ haplotypes were handled as single units for association and clustering because linkage in the cohort was strong. In the later analysis, no new phenotypic data were used to find candidate immune exposures; instead, reliance was placed on TCR beta sequences and their occurrence across donors. To decide whether each TCR beta V gene segment behaved as functional or pseudogenic, an earlier analysis of 587 of the donors relied on high-throughput TCR beta sequencing. Along with the approximately 620-subject first cohort, a separate validation cohort of 120 different subjects was used. The study used immunosequencing to profile the T cell repertoires of approximately 630 subjects and linked those repertoires to cytomegalovirus serostatus. The study combined high-throughput TCR immunosequencing, statistical association of individual TCRs with disease status, and machine learning to predict cytomegalovirus infection status. Among the roughly 410 genotyped donors, approximately 82% belonged to the genetic ancestry cluster associated with self-reported Caucasian donors. The aim of the study was to test whether cataloging public T cell receptors could identify signatures of past pathogen exposure. Donor age, sex, ethnicity and CMV serostatus were compiled alongside the repertoire data. In a later genetic analysis, genome-wide SNP genotypes for about three fifths of the roughly 670 donors were used, and that subset was treated as a discovery cohort. Every discovery cohort repertoire had been produced on one sequencing platform. The number of typed donors differed by locus: about 629-640 for A, B, C, DRB1 and DQB1; some 500 for DQA1; around 580 for DPA1; and some 470 for DPB1. Among around 400 genotyped donors of the cohort, an average of approximately 250,000 unique TCR beta nucleotide sequences were sequenced per donor, roughly 18% of them non-productive. About 280 gigabases of sequencing data and roughly 80 million unique TCR sequences made up an early release that covered some 640 HLA-typed donors. In a later analysis, previously published TCR beta repertoires from several hundred donors were re-analyzed and high-resolution HLA genotyping was added so that TCR occurrence patterns could be studied. Findings and caveats that apply to the study as a whole: Three of the identified cytomegalovirus-associated TCR beta chains were confirmed in vitro to be specific for cytomegalovirus antigens. Most CMV-associated TCR beta chains appeared to be HLA-restricted in a later analysis, and the HLA associations seemed to be driven largely by CMV exposure. A further reported finding was that TCR beta sequences accurately predicted the HLA-A and HLA-B alleles for most subjects in the first cohort. Some IMGT-functional V segments, including TRBV6-2 and TRBV6-3, could not be distinguished by the 87-base-pair reads and were therefore excluded. When HLA alleles, especially DR and DQ, strongly co-occurred, TCR associations were difficult to assign to individual alleles. In an earlier analysis of some 540 of the donors, most TCR beta V segments appeared in productive rearrangements about 87% or about 30% of the time, broadly matching IMGT annotations. In a later genetic analysis, a missense DCLRE1C variant was associated with V-gene and J-gene trimming of TCR beta chains, and the association was replicated in an independent cohort. In a later analysis, HLA-associated TCR beta chains were found to be more clonally expanded and to have lower generation probabilities than equally common non-associated chains. Across donors, most TCR sequences were observed very rarely, whereas some public TCRs were present in many individuals. The presence/absence analyses assumed that sequencing depth was roughly uniform across donors, and that assumption may not be true. Linkage disequilibrium might explain the correlated functional status among segregating V segments, but an unknown experimental factor could not be excluded. Because HLA typing was unavailable for some donors at each locus, only the typed subset was used in association tests. The classifier was reported to diagnose cytomegalovirus status with high specificity and sensitivity in both the original cohort and the validation cohort. Specific HLA alleles were associated with 15,000 to 20,000 TCR beta sequences at a false discovery rate of 0.05 in a later analysis. In a later analysis, the rate of TCR association differed among HLA loci, with DRB1 alleles having the most associated TCRs and HLA-C alleles having the fewest. According to the authors, the approach could potentially be generalized to other disease states and immunological phenotypes. For the cohort, immune exposure information was limited to CMV serostatus. The earlier analysis of approximately 540 of the donors excluded some 15 rarely observed V segments, including chromosome 9 orphons, because counts were too low. A later genetic analysis reported fewer N-insertions in productive TCRs among donors in an Asian-associated ancestry cluster than the roughly 620-donor mean. In the study, approximately 160 TCR beta chains were listed as associated with cytomegalovirus. The cohort was sequenced for TCR beta chains only, and without alpha or paired-chain data the features that could be detected were limited. A later analysis reported that several top co-occurrence clusters appeared linked to parvovirus B19, influenza, CMV and Epstein-Barr virus. A cluster of highly shared sequence variants was judged likely to represent a technical artifact of the sequencing pipeline.

The library was generated by the immunoSEQ multiplex PCR assay. For the multiplex PCR, a mixture combining 60 forward primers for TCR Vbeta segments and 13 reverse primers for TCR Jbeta segments was used. The CDR3 region of rearranged TCR beta genes was amplified from genomic DNA by a multiplex PCR assay. The Illumina HiSeq System was used to sequence the amplified TCR beta libraries as 87-base-pair reads. On the authors' methods: A later analysis counted tens of millions of unique TCR beta chains across the approximately 700 repertoires, and around 12 million of these chains were shared by at least two donors. Raw reads were error-corrected and collapsed into unique sequences by a nearest-neighbor algorithm in which closely related sequences were merged to remove PCR and sequencing errors. To assign V, D and J gene segments, CDR3 sequences were aligned to IMGT reference sequences. For a sequence to be retained, at least a six-nucleotide match to both a V gene segment and a J gene segment was required. Rearrangements were classified as productive when the CDR3 lacked stop codons and remained in frame with V and J, and all other rearrangements were classified as non-productive. Following IMGT convention, CDR3 was defined as the stretch from the second conserved V-encoded cysteine to the conserved J-encoded phenylalanine. In an earlier analysis of approximately 590 of the donors, sequences lacking an unambiguous match to a single V gene segment were excluded. In an earlier analysis of about 590 of the donors, a V segment was called functional when productive rearrangements were above 56.7%, and segregating when the standard deviation between donors exceeded 5%. A statistical classification framework was built to diagnose cytomegalovirus status from the catalog of TCR beta chain sequences. In a later analysis, TCR nucleotide sequences were compared against IMGT/GENE-DB human TR gene sequences so that V and J genes could be assigned. The TCRdist pipeline was used in a later analysis to assign CDR3 sequences and most-parsimonious VDJ recombination scenarios. In a later analysis, every TCR beta chain was defined by the combination of its CDR3 amino acid sequence and its V-gene family, and reads without a unique V-gene family were dropped. In a later analysis, 450 to 600 highly shared, low-generation-probability nucleotide sequences were removed to address suspected cross-contamination and a sequencing artifact. In a later analysis, a clonal expansion index for each public chain was calculated from normalized within-repertoire ranks of inferred template counts. In a later analysis, generation probabilities were computed using a VDJ recombination model fitted to out-of-frame rearrangements, and the results were checked against IGoR. A later analysis scored TCR-TCR, TCR-HLA and TCR-CMV co-occurrence with hypergeometric tests, applying a repertoire-size bias correction to TCR pairs. False discovery rates were estimated in a later analysis by permuting HLA or CMV assignments 20 times. In a later analysis, co-occurring TCRs were grouped using DBSCAN, with TCRdist sequence similarity added in when clustering inside HLA-allele-positive subsets. Repertoires with fewer than 30,000 or more than 120,000 public chains were left out of co-occurrence clustering, as were about 5 repertoires with anomalous nucleotide sharing. The table comes from immuneACCESS by way of TCRdb, which keeps in-frame sequences with V and J called. Part of the clones is missing from these tables; in studies checked, under half for an unresolved V gene and the rest for unknown reasons. That table gives V, J and clone size, and the DNA gave D and trimming. For this sample the table gives 150,000 to 200,000 clones, of which around 82% were detected only once. The ten largest make up less than 2% of the sample.

In total, 630 or so healthy bone marrow donors made up the cohort. At the time of sampling, every cohort member was nominally healthy, though immune exposures that went unrecorded were likely present. The donor tested CMV seronegative and was one of the 352 seronegative cohort members. A peripheral blood sample was collected from each donor, and TCR beta sequencing was performed on peripheral blood mononuclear cells. Genomic DNA extraction from the blood cell samples was performed with the Qiagen DNeasy Blood Extraction Kit. About this clone itself: The specificity of this receptor is unknown. No base qualities exist here, and no much larger clone lies one base off it.

The CDR3 has 14 amino acids, counting the end cysteine and phenylalanine. Here the CDR3 DNA is all that survives: 42 bases in frame from base 1. Via the germline V gene, CDR1 is SGHTA and CDR2 FQGNSA. The sequencing input was PBMCs. This TCR derives from a young man in good health and CMV-seronegative. Recombination joined TRBV7-2 with TRBJ2-5, and TRBD2 aligns with 8 junction nucleotides. The J call is uncertain, as TRBJ2-7 better fits the DNA end. The CDR3 in this case is CASSSGTRKYEQYF. The DNA is as follows: TGTGCCAGCAGCTCCGGGACTAGAAAATACGAGCAGTACTTC.